These 29 T cell receptor beta chains were all obtained from the same sample, sequenced in a study of blood T cell repertoires in COVID-19. Produced via immunoSEQ multiplex PCR; TCRdb's table is partial and in-frame only. The profile shows about 310,000 clones, over 75% of them singletons. The material sequenced was peripheral blood. The receptors were gathered from a woman aged 45-65 years who had recovered from COVID-19.

The chain uses TRBV28 and TRBJ2-5, with 9 bases aligning to TRBD2. J lost 4 bases, V lost 11 bases, and 8 bases had no gene match. There are 13 residues in the CDR3. Germline CDR1 is MDHEN and CDR2 is SYDVKM. CDR3 region: CALSAGGRETQYF. CDR3 sequence (DNA): TGTGCCCTTTCGGCGGGGGGGCGAGAGACCCAGTACTTC. Based on the CDR3 plus reference TRBV28 and TRBJ2-5, the full variable domain is DVKVTQSSRYLVKRTGEKVFLECVQDMDHENMFWYRQDPGLGLRLIYFSYDVKMKEKGDIPEGYSVSREKKERFSLILESASTNQTSMYLCALSAGGRETQYFGPGTRLLVL.

This clone has a handful of counts. The chain joins TRBV7-2 to TRBJ1-1; possibly TRBD1 for D (6 bases). CDR1 is SGHTA and CDR2 is FQGNSA in the germline V gene. This CDR3 has 15 residues. Trimming took off 5 bases at V and 3 bases at J, with 16 bases between the two ends. CDR3 nucleotides: TGTGCCAGCAGCCCTACTTCAGGGGATTACACTGAAGCTTTCTTT. Protein sequence: CASSPTSGDYTEAFF.

The chain has TRBV6-5 and TRBJ1-1; D is perhaps TRBD1 (6 bases). The CDR3 is 13 amino acids. Trimming cost V 2 bases and J 7 bases, with 11 bases left between them. Germline CDR1 MNHEY, CDR2 SVGAGI. CDR3 sequence (DNA): TGTGCCAGCAGTTACCCCGGCAGGGGTGAAGCTTTCTTT. This codes for CASSYPGRGEAFF.

In its sample, this clone was seen a few times. The J gene is TRBJ1-2, the V gene TRBV29-1; 7 positions agree with TRBD1. The ends lost 5 bases at V and 3 bases at J; junction bases unmatched: 6. Per germline, CDR1 SQVTM and CDR2 ANQGSEA. This CDR3 region has 13 residues. DNA of the CDR3: TGCAGCGTTAATCAAGGGGGCTACTATGGCTACACCTTC. This sequence encodes CSVNQGGYYGYTF.

The gene calls are TRBV28 and TRBJ1-5; D gene ambiguous. The V end was cut by 2 bases, the J end by 9 bases, with 8 bases between. The CDR3 extends over 12 amino acids. Germline V CDR1 and CDR2: MDHEN, SYDVKM. The CDR3 bases are TGTGCCAGCAGTTTACCCAGGTGGCCCCAGCATTTT. Translating it yields CASSLPRWPQHF. The variable domain in full, with the rest retrieved from reference TRBV28 and TRBJ1-5, is DVKVTQSSRYLVKRTGEKVFLECVQDMDHENMFWYRQDPGLGLRLIYFSYDVKMKEKGDIPEGYSVSREKKERFSLILESASTNQTSMYLCASSLPRWPQHFGDGTRLSIL.

This chain joins TRBV3-1 (or the pseudogene TRBV3-2) and TRBJ2-7; possible D gene TRBD2, 5 bases. The CDR3 length is 15 residues. Germline CDR1 and CDR2: LGHDT and YNNKEL (reference sequence). Deletions cut 0 bases from V and 2 bases from J, with 11 bases between. The CDR3 region has the DNA TGTGCCAGCAGCCAAGAACCCATAGCGACCTACGAGCAGTACTTC. This codes for CASSQEPIATYEQYF.

This chain links TRBV6-1 with TRBJ2-7; 10 bases line up with TRBD2. The germline V gene has CDR1 MNHNS and CDR2 SASEGT. This CDR3 spans 16 amino acids. The V and J ends lost 2 bases and 7 bases, in that order; junction bases with no gene match: 11. CDR3: CASSETGLAGANEQYF. CDR3 DNA sequence: TGTGCCAGCAGTGAAACGGGGCTAGCGGGAGCTAATGAGCAGTACTTC.

The chain recombines TRBV7-9 with TRBJ1-1; D is ambiguous. Germline lookup yields CDR1 SEHNR and CDR2 FQNEAQ (reference sequence). V was trimmed by 5 bases and J by 1 base, leaving 8 bases between them. The CDR3 loop spans 13 amino acids. This CDR3 is CASSTARNTEAFF. The CDR3 DNA sequence: TGTGCCAGCAGCACTGCTCGGAACACTGAAGCTTTCTTT.

The gene calls are TRBV6-6 and TRBJ2-2, with D possibly matching TRBD1 (5 bases). Germline V gene lookup returns CDR1 MNHNY and CDR2 SVGAGI (reference sequence). CDR3 length: 15 residues. Trimming pared 0 bases from V and 8 bases from J, leaving 13 bases between. The CDR3 loop reads CASSYSKGAGGELFF. In DNA form, the CDR3 reads TGTGCCAGCAGTTACTCGAAAGGGGCTGGGGGGGAGCTGTTTTTT.

The chain carries TRBV30 and TRBJ1-2; no definite D call. This CDR3 is 12 amino acids long. V lost 5 bases, J lost 4 bases, and 11 bases lay in between. In germline, CDR1 is GTSNPN, CDR2 SVGIG (reference sequence). CDR3 loop: CAWGRASYGYTF. In DNA form, the CDR3 reads TGTGCCTGGGGGCGGGCTTCCTATGGCTACACCTTC.

This clone has just one count. V gene TRBV20-1 combines with J gene TRBJ1-2, with D unresolved. This CDR3 has 11 amino acids. V was shortened by 6 bases and J by 4 bases, with 9 bases between the two germline ends. Germline V CDR1 and CDR2: DFQATT, SNEGSKA (reference sequence). CDR3 nucleotides: TGCAGTGCCGAGCCGGTCTATGGCTACACCTTC. Translating it yields CSAEPVYGYTF.

The V gene is TRBV4-3, the J gene TRBJ2-7; D is undetermined. Trimming cost V 0 bases and J 6 bases, with 18 bases left between them. The CDR3 is 16 residues long. Germline V lookup: CDR1 LGHNA, CDR2 YSLEER. The CDR3 spells CASSQDRSLPFVEQYF. DNA for the CDR3: TGCGCCAGCAGCCAAGACAGGTCCCTACCCTTCGTCGAGCAGTACTTC.

The chain recombines TRBV7-2 with TRBJ2-5, with D possibly being TRBD2 (6 bases). Trimming stripped 2 bases from V and 0 bases from J, with 16 bases between. The CDR3 loop spans 17 amino acids. Germline V gene lookup returns CDR1 SGHTA and CDR2 FQGNSA. The CDR3 here is CASSLSPAEGHQETQYF. The CDR3, as DNA: TGTGCCAGCAGCTTATCCCCGGCGGAGGGTCACCAAGAGACCCAGTACTTC.

The CDR3 reads CASSQVGGRDNEQFF. The CDR3 nucleotides are TGCGCCAGCAGCCAAGTGGGCGGGAGGGACAATGAGCAGTTCTTC. This chain links TRBV4-3 with TRBJ2-1; TRBD2 agrees at 9 bases. This CDR3 is 15 amino acids long. Germline V gene sequence: CDR1 LGHNA, CDR2 YSLEER. Trimming cost V 1 base and J 5 bases; bases outside gene matches: 3.

The rearrangement joins TRBV5-1 to TRBJ2-3; TRBD1 matches at 10 bases. The V segment lost 4 bases and the J segment 4 bases; nucleotides outside the gene matches: 9. CDR1 and CDR2 from the germline V gene are SGHRS and YFSETQ. The CDR3 spans 16 residues. CDR3 coding DNA: TGCGCCAGCAGCGACTTAGGACAGGGGGTGGCAGATACGCAGTATTTT. Encoded protein: CASSDLGQGVADTQYF. Filled out from reference TRBV5-1 and TRBJ2-3, the complete variable domain reads KAGVTQTPRYLIKTRGQQVTLSCSPISGHRSVSWYQQTPGQGLQFLFEYFSETQRNKGNFPGRFSGRQFSNSRSEMNVSTLELGDSALYLCASSDLGQGVADTQYFGPGTRLTVL.

The V and J genes are TRBV3-1 (or the pseudogene TRBV3-2) and TRBJ2-7; 9 nucleotides line up with TRBD1. The CDR3 loop spans 13 amino acids. J lost 5 bases, V lost 6 bases, and 5 bases had no gene match. Germline assignment: CDR1 LGHDT and CDR2 YNNKEL (reference sequence). CDR3 protein: CASRYTGGHEQYF. CDR3 in DNA: TGTGCCAGCAGATACACAGGGGGCCACGAGCAGTACTTC.

The chain has TRBV28 and TRBJ2-7, with TRBD1 identical over 7 bases. This CDR3 comprises 15 residues. Germline CDR1 MDHEN, CDR2 SYDVKM. The J segment lost 2 bases and the V segment lost 3 bases, leaving 7 bases of the junction unmatched. The CDR3 sequence: CASSLGRGRTYEQYF. The DNA of the CDR3 is TGTGCCAGCAGTTTGGGCAGGGGGAGAACCTACGAGCAGTACTTC.

The rearrangement joins TRBV28 to TRBJ1-2; the match to TRBD1 covers 7 bases. In germline, CDR1 is MDHEN, CDR2 SYDVKM. The CDR3 has 15 amino acids. The V gene end was trimmed by 2 bases and the J gene end by 8 bases; junction bases not matched to a gene: 11. The CDR3 protein is CASSLGQVGARGYTF. The CDR3 DNA reads as TGTGCCAGCAGTTTAGGACAGGTTGGGGCGAGGGGCTACACCTTC.

The CDR3 DNA is TGTGCCAGCAACTACAGGGGGATGGAGACCCAGTACTTC. It translates to CASNYRGMETQYF. This sequence joins TRBV3-1 (or the pseudogene TRBV3-2) and TRBJ2-5; 8 nucleotides match TRBD1. Germline values: CDR1 LGHDT, CDR2 YNNKEL (reference sequence). After removal of 7 bases from V and 5 bases from J, the junction contained 6 bases not matched to a gene. The CDR3 extends over 13 amino acids.

The genes are TRBV6-5 and TRBJ1-1; 7 nucleotides align to TRBD1. This CDR3 has 14 residues. Germline trimming cut 6 bases from V and 0 bases from J; bases unmatched to any gene: 4. The germline V gene encodes CDR1 MNHEY and CDR2 SVGAGI. The CDR3 loop is CASRKGTVNTEAFF. DNA of the CDR3: TGTGCCAGCAGGAAAGGGACAGTGAACACTGAAGCTTTCTTT.

This sequence joins TRBV6-5 and TRBJ2-7, with 7 bases lining up with TRBD2. V lost 8 bases, J lost 4 bases, and 11 bases stayed unmatched. The CDR3 runs 14 residues. Germline V gene lookup returns CDR1 MNHEY and CDR2 SVGAGI. CDR3 in amino acids: CASVLVGGEYEQYF. CDR3 in DNA: TGTGCCAGCGTGCTCGTGGGGGGGGAATACGAGCAGTACTTC.

This clone occurred once. The gene calls are TRBV30 and TRBJ2-3, with no clear D. CDR1 is GTSNPN and CDR2 is SVGIG in the germline V gene (reference sequence). The V and J ends lost 2 bases and 0 bases respectively, with 9 bases between them. The CDR3 loop spans 14 amino acids. In DNA form, the CDR3 reads TGTGCCTGGAGTCAGACACTGAGCACAGATACGCAGTATTTT. Translating gives CAWSQTLSTDTQYF.

The rearrangement links TRBV30 to TRBJ1-5; D is unresolved. The CDR3 contains 12 residues. Trimming removed 2 bases from V and 6 bases from J, with 8 bases in between. Looked up from germline, CDR1 is GTSNPN and CDR2 is SVGIG (reference sequence). Here the CDR3 reads CAWSSEAQPQHF. The CDR3, as DNA: TGTGCCTGGAGTTCCGAGGCTCAGCCCCAGCATTTT.

Note on this clone: The sample holds other DNA sequences that translate to the same CDR3. This chain joins TRBV27 and TRBJ1-1; the D gene is possibly TRBD1 (6 bases). Trimming took 3 bases from V and 4 from J, leaving 12 bases between them. CDR1 MNHEY and CDR2 SMNVEV come from the germline V gene (reference sequence). CDR3 length: 14 residues. The CDR3 nucleotides are TGTGCCAGCAGTTTGGGGGGGCGCGGCACTGAAGCTTTCTTT. Translated, it gives CASSLGGRGTEAFF.

Written as DNA, the CDR3 is TGTGCCAGCAGCTTGGCCCGGGGTTACTCTTCTACCCAGTACTTC. It yields the protein CASSLARGYSSTQYF. The chain recombines TRBV5-4 with TRBJ2-5; D may be TRBD2 (5 bases). CDR1 is SGHNT and CDR2 is YYREEE in the germline V gene (reference sequence). This CDR3 is built from 15 residues. V was cut by 0 bases and J by 8 bases, with 17 bases left in between. Using reference TRBV5-4 and TRBJ2-5 for the parts outside the CDR3, the full variable domain is ETGVTQSPTHLIKTRGQQVTLRCSSQSGHNTVSWYQQALGQGPQFIFQYYREEENGRGNFPPRFSGLQFPNYSSELNVNALELDDSALYLCASSLARGYSSTQYFGPGTRLLVL.

The chain uses TRBV10-1 and TRBJ1-1; D unresolved. Germline CDR1 is WNHNN and CDR2 is SYGVQD (reference sequence). This CDR3 region has 14 residues. Trimming cost V 5 bases and J 5 bases, with 15 bases left between them. The CDR3 DNA reads as TGCGCCAGCAGTCCCCCTTTCGCGGGGACTGAAGCTTTCTTT. It is translated as CASSPPFAGTEAFF.

CDR3 in DNA: TGTGCCAGCAGGGCGGGGACAAACATTCAGTACTTC. It encodes CASRAGTNIQYF. The rearrangement links TRBV6-5 to TRBJ2-4, with TRBD2 as a possible D gene (6 bases). This CDR3 comprises 12 residues. CDR1 is MNHEY, CDR2 SVGAGI, per germline. Deletions cut 6 bases from V and 6 bases from J, with 9 bases between.

The chain combines TRBV19 with TRBJ1-4; D call uncertain. In germline, CDR1 is LNHDA, CDR2 SQIVND (reference sequence). The CDR3 consists of 16 residues. V lost 1 base and J lost 0, with 9 bases in between. In DNA, the CDR3 is TGTGCCAGTAGTATAGTTAGCCTGGCAACTAATGAAAAACTGTTTTTT. Its protein is CASSIVSLATNEKLFF.

This CDR3 is CASSQESGGSDTQYF. CDR3 nucleotides: TGTGCCAGCAGCCAAGAAAGTGGCGGGAGCGATACGCAGTATTTT. The chain has TRBV3-1 (or the pseudogene TRBV3-2) and TRBJ2-3, with TRBD2 matching 7 bases. CDR1 and CDR2 from the germline V gene are LGHDT and YNNKEL (reference sequence). V gave up 0 bases and J gave up 6 bases; unmatched junction bases: 6. The length of the CDR3 is 15 residues.